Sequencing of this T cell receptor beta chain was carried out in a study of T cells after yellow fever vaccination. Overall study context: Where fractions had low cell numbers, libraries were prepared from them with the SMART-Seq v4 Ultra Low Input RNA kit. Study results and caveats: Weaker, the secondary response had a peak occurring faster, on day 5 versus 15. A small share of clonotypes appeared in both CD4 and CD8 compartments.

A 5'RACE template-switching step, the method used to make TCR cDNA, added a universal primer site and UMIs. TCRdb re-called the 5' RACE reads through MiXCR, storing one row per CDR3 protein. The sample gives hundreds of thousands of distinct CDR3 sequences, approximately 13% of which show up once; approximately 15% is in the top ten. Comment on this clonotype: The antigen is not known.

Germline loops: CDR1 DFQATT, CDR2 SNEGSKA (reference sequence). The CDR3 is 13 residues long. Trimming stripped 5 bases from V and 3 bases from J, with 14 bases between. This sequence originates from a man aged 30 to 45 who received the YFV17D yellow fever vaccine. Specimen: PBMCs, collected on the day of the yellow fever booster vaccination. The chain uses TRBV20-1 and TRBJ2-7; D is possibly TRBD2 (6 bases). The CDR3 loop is CSAQSRENYEQYF. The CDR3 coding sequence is TGCAGTGCTCAAAGCCGGGAGAACTACGAGCAGTACTTC.